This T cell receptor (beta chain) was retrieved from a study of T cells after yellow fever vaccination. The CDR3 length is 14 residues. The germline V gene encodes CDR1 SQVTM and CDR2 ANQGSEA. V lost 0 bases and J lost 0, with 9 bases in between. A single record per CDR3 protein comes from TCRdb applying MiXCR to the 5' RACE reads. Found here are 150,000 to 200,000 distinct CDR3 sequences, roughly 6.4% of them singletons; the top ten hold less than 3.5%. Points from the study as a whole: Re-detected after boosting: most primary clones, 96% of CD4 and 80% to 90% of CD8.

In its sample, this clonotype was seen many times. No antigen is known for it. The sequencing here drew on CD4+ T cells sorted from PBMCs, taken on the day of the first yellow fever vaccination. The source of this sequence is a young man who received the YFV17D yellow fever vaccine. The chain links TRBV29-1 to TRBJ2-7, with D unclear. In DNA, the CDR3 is TGCAGCGTTGAAGAGGACGGATTCTCCTACGAGCAGTACTTC. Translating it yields CSVEEDGFSYEQYF.